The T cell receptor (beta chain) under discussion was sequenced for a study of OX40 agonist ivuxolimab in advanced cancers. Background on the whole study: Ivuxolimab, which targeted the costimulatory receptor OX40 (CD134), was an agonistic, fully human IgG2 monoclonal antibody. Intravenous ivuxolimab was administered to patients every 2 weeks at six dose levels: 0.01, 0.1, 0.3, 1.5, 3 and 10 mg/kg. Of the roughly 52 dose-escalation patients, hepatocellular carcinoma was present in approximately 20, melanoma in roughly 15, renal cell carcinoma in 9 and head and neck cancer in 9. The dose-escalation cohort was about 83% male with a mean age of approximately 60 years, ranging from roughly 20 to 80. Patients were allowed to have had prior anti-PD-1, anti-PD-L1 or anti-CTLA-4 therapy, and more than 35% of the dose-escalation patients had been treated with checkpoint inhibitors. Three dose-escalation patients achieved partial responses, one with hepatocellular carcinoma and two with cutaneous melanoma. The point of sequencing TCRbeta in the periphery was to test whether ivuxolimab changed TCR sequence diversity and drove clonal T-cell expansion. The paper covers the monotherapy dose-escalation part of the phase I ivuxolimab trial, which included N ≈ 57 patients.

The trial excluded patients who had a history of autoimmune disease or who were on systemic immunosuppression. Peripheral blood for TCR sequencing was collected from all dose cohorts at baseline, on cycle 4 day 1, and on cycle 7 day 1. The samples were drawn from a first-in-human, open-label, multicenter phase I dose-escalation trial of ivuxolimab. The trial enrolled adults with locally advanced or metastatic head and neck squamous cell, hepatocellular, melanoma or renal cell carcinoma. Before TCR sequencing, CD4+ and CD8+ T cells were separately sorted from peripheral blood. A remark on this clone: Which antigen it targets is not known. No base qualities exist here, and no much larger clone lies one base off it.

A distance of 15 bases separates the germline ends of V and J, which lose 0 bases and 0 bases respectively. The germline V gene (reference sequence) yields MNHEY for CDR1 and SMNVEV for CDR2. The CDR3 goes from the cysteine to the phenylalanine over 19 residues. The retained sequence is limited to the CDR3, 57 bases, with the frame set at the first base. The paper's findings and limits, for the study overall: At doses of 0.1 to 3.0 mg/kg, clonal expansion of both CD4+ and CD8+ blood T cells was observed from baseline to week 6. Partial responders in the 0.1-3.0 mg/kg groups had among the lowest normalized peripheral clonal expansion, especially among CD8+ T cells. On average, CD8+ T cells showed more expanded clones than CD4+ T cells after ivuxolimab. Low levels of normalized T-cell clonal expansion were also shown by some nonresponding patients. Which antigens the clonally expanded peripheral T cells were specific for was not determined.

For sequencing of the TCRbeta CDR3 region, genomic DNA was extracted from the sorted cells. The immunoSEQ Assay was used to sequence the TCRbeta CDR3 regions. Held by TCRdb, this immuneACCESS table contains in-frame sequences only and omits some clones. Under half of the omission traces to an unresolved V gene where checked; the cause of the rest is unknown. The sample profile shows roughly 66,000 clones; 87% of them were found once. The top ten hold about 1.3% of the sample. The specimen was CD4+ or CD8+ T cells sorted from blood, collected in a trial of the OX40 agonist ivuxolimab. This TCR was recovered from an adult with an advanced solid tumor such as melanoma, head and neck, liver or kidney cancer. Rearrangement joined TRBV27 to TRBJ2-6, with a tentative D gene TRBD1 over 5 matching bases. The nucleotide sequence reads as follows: TGTGCCAGCAGTTTATCCCCGACAGAAGACCGCTCTGGGGCCAACGTCCTGACTTTC. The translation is CASSLSPTEDRSGANVLTF.